Presented here are 4 T cell receptor beta chains from one specimen sequenced in a study of liver allograft versus peripheral blood T cells. Study in general: The authors compared T cell receptor repertoires in transplanted livers with recipients' peripheral blood repertoires.

TCRdb re-analysed the reads in MiXCR, keeping a single row per CDR3 protein. The top ten clones hold about 8.3% of a sample with over 9,000 distinct CDR3 sequences, roughly 25% of them seen once. These receptors were taken from a human patient who had a liver transplant. A share of the T cells may be of graft donor origin.

To note about this clonotype: Given a much more abundant clone one base away, this may be a read error. V is TRBV7-9 and J is TRBJ1-4, with no clear D. Germline lookup yields CDR1 SEHNR and CDR2 FQNEAQ (reference sequence). The CDR3 runs to 11 residues. CDR3 coding DNA: TGTGTCAGCAGCTTAGTAGAAAAACTGTTTTTT. Protein product: CVSSLVEKLFF.

V usage is TRBV6-6 and J usage is TRBJ1-2; D gene ambiguous. The CDR3 runs to 15 residues. Per germline, CDR1 MNHNY and CDR2 SVGAGI (reference sequence). Trimming removed 6 bases from V and 3 bases from J, with 17 bases in between. CDR3: CASSSGRLADYGYTF. CDR3 nucleotide sequence: TGTGCCAGCAGCTCTGGGAGGTTGGCGGACTATGGCTACACCTTC.

This clonotype is medium-sized. The V gene is TRBV19, the J gene TRBJ2-3; D possibly matches TRBD1 or TRBD2 (7 bases each). V was clipped by 5 bases and J by 2 bases, with 20 bases between them. Germline V gene data show CDR1 as LNHDA and CDR2 as SQIVND (reference sequence). CDR3 size: 17 residues. DNA for the CDR3: TGTGCCAGTAGTTCGATTTTGGGAGGGGGCTTCACAGATACGCAGTATTTT. The encoded protein is CASSSILGGGFTDTQYF.

Relative to its sample, this clonotype is medium-sized. The chain links TRBV24-1 to TRBJ2-5; the D call may be TRBD1 or TRBD2 (5 bases each). The length of the CDR3 is 13 residues. Germline V gene data show CDR1 as KGHDR and CDR2 as SFDVKD. V lost 5 bases and J lost 0, with 6 bases in between. The CDR3 protein is CATSGGYQETQYF. The CDR3 DNA is TGTGCCACCAGTGGGGGGTACCAAGAGACCCAGTACTTC.